This TCR beta chain was observed in a study of human T cells and chemical hapten exposure. About this clonotype itself: What it recognizes is unknown. The junction departs from the called germline gene at one end, perhaps through a read error.

The time point denotes: patch test 2, 6 weeks after DPC sensitization. As to treatment: therapeutic diphenylcyclopropenone sensitization with weekly scalp DPC. Each donor was an alopecia patient between 18 and 70 years of age who qualified for DPC. Germline lookup yields CDR1 SGHVS and CDR2 FNYEAQ. This CDR3 spans 16 amino acids. Notes on the study in general: Versus controls, expanded TCRs had significantly more large CDR3 similarity clusters.

TCRdb reanalysed the RACE reads using MiXCR and keeps one entry per CDR3 protein. The sample lists more than 70,000 distinct CDR3 sequences, around a tenth seen once, with 1.5% to 2% in the top ten. Sequencing was performed on whole blood, taken in connection with sensitization to the hapten diphenylcyclopropenone (DPC). The chain recombines TRBV7-6 with TRBJ1-4, with D perhaps TRBD1 (6 bases). The sequence was collected from a man younger than 35 with alopecia areata. Some clones in this sample may be carry-over from other donors' samples. The CDR3 coding sequence is TGTGCCAGGAGCTTAGGAGGGGGGCTTGCCCCAGAAAAACTGTTTTTT. Encoded protein: CARSLGGGLAPEKLFF.